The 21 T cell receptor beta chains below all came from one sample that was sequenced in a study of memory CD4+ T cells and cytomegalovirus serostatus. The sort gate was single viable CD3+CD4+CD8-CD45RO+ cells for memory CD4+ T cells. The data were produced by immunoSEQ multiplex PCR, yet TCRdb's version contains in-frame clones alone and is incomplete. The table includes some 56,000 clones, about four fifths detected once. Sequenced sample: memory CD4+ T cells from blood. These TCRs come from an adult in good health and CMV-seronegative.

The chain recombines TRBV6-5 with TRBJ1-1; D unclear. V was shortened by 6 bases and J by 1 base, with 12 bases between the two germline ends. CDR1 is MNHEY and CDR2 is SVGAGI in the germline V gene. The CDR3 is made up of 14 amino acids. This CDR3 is CASSPGRKNTEAFF. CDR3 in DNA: TGTGCCAGCAGCCCCGGACGTAAGAACACTGAAGCTTTCTTT.

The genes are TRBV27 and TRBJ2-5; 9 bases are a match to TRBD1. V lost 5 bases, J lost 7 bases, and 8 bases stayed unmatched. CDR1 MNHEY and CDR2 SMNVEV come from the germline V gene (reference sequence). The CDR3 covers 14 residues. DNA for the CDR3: TGTGCCAGCAGTATCTCGACAGGGGGGGTGACCCAGTACTTC. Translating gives CASSISTGGVTQYF.

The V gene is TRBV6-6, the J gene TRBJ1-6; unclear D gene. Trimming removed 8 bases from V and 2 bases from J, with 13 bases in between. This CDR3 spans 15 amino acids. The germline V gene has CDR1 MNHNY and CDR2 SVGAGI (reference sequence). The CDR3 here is CASLYTETYNSPLHF. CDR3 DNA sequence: TGTGCCAGCCTCTACACTGAGACCTATAATTCACCCCTCCACTTT.

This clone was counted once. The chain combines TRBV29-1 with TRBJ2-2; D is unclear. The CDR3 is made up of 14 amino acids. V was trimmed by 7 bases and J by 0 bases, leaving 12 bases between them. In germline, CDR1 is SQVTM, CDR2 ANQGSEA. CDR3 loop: CSAAPYANTGELFF. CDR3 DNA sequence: TGCAGCGCGGCCCCGTATGCGAACACCGGGGAGCTGTTTTTT.

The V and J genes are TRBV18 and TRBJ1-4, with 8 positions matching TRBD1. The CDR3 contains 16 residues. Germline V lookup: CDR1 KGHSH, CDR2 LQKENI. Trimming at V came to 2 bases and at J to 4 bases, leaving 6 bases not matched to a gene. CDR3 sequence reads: CASSPKTGEVNEKLFF. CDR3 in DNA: TGTGCCAGCTCACCAAAGACAGGGGAAGTTAATGAAAAACTGTTTTTT.

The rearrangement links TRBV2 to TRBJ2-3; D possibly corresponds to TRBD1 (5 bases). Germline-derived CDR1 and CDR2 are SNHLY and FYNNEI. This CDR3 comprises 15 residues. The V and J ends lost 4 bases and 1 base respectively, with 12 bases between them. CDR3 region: CASSVGGAGTDTQYF. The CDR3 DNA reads TGTGCCAGCAGTGTTGGTGGGGCCGGCACAGATACGCAGTATTTT.

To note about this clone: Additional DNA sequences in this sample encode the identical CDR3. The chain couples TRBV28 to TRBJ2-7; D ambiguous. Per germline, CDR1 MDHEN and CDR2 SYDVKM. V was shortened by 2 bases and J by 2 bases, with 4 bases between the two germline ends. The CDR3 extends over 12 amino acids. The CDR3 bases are TGTGCCAGCAGTTTACCACCCTACGAGCAGTACTTC. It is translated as CASSLPPYEQYF.

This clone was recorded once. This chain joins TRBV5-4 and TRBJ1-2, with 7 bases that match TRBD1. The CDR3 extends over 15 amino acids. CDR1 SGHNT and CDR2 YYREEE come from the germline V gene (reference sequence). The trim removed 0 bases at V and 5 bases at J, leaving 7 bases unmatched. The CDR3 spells CASSLETGFGYGYTF. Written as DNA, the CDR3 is TGTGCCAGCAGCTTGGAGACAGGGTTTGGGTATGGCTACACCTTC.

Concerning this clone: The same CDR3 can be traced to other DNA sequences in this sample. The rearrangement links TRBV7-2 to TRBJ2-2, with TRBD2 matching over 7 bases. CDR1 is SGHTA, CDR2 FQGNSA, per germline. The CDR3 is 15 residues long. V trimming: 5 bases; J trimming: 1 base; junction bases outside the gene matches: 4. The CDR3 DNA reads TGTGCCAGCAGCCCCCGCGGGGGGAACACCGGGGAGCTGTTTTTT. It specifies CASSPRGGNTGELFF.

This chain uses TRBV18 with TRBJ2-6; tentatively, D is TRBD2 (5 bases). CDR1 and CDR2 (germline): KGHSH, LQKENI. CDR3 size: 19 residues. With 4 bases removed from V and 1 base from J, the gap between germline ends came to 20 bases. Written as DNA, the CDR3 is TGTGCCAGCTCACTCGGTTGGTTGCGGGCTAATTCTGGGGCCAACGTCCTGACTTTC. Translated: CASSLGWLRANSGANVLTF.

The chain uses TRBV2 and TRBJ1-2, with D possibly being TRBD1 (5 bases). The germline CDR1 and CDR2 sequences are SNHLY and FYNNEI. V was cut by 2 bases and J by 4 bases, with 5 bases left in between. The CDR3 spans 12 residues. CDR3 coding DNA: TGTGCCAGCAGTGAACAGGGCTATGGCTACACCTTC. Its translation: CASSEQGYGYTF. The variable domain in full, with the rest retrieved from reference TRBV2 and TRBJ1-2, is EPEVTQTPSHQVTQMGQEVILRCVPISNHLYFYWYRQILGQKVEFLVSFYNNEISEKSEIFDDQFSVERPDGSNFTLKIRSTKLEDSAMYFCASSEQGYGYTFGSGTRLTVV.

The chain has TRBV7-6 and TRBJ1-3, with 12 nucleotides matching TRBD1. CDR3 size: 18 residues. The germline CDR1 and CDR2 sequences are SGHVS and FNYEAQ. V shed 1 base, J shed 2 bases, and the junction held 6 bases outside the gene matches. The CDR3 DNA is TGTGCCAGCAGCTTAGGGGACAGGGGGCGCAGGGCTGGAAACACCATATATTTT. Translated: CASSLGDRGRRAGNTIYF. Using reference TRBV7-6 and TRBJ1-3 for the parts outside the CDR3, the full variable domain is GAGVSQSPRYKVTKRGQDVALRCDPISGHVSLYWYRQALGQGPEFLTYFNYEAQQDKSGLPNDRFSAERPEGSISTLTIQRTEQRDSAMYRCASSLGDRGRRAGNTIYFGEGSWLTVV.

The CDR3, as DNA: TGTGCCAGCAGAATATTGGGAGAGCGGAATCAGCCCCAGCATTTT. This codes for CASRILGERNQPQHF. The rearrangement links TRBV27 to TRBJ1-5; D unresolved. V was pared by 6 bases and J by 4 bases, with 16 bases between. Germline loops: CDR1 MNHEY, CDR2 SMNVEV (reference sequence). This CDR3 has 15 residues.

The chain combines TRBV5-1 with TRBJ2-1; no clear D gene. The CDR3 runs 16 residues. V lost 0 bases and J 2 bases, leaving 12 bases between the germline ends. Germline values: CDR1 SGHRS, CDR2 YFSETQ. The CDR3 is CASSLALSKTYNEQFF. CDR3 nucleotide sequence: TGCGCCAGCAGCTTGGCCCTTAGTAAAACCTACAATGAGCAGTTCTTC.

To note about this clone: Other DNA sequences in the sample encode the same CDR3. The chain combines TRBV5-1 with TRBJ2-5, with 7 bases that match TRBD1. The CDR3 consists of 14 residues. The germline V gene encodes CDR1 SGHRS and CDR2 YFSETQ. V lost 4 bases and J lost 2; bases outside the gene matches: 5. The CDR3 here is CASSPRQGQETQYF. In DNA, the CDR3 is TGCGCCAGCAGCCCTCGACAGGGTCAAGAGACCCAGTACTTC.

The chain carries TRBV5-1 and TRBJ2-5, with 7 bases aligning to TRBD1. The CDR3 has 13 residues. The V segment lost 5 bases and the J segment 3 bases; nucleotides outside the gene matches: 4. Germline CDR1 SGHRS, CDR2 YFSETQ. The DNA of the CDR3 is TGCGCCAGCAGTCTGGACAGGAAAGAGACCCAGTACTTC. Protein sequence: CASSLDRKETQYF.

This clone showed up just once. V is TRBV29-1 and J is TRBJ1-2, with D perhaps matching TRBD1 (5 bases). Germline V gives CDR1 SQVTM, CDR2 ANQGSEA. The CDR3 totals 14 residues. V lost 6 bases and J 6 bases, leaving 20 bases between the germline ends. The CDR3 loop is CSVSDRMGLDGYTF. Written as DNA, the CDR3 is TGCAGCGTATCCGACAGAATGGGTTTGGATGGCTACACCTTC.

The CDR3 region has the DNA TGTGCCAGCAGCCCGGGACTAGCGGGGGGAAATGAGCAGTTCTTC. Protein product: CASSPGLAGGNEQFF. The chain joins TRBV7-6 to TRBJ2-1, with TRBD2 matching over 15 bases. CDR1 and CDR2 (germline): SGHVS, FNYEAQ. V shed 5 bases and J 7 bases; nucleotides not matched to a gene: 3. CDR3 length equals 15 residues.

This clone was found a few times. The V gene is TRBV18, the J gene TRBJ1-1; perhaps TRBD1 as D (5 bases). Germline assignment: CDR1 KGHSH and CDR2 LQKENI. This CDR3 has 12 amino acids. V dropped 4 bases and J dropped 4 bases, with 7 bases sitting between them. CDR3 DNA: TGTGCCAGCTCACGTGGGGGCACTGAAGCTTTCTTT. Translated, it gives CASSRGGTEAFF.

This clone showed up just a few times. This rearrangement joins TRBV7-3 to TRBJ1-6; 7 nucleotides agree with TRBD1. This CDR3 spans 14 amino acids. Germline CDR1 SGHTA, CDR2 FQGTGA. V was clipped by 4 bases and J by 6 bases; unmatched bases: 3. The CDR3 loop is CASSSGQSNSPLHF. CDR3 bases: TGTGCCAGCAGCTCGGGACAGTCTAATTCACCCCTCCACTTT. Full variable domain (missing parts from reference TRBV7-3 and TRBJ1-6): GAGVSQTPSNKVTEKGKYVELRCDPISGHTALYWYRQSLGQGPEFLIYFQGTGAADDSGLPNDRFFAVRPEGSVSTLKIQRTERGDSAVYLCASSSGQSNSPLHFGNGTRLTVT.

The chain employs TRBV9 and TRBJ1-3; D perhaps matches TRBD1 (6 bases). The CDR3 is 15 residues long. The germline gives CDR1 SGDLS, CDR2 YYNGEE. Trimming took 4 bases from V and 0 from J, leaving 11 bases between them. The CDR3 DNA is TGTGCCAGCAGCCCGAGGGGGAACTCTGGAAACACCATATATTTT. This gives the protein CASSPRGNSGNTIYF.